Listed below are T cell receptor beta chains from one sample, sequenced in a study of tumor-infiltrating lymphocytes in primary liver carcinoma. TCRdb analysed the multiplex PCR reads with MiXCR anew, one entry per CDR3 protein. The sample contains under 25,000 distinct CDR3 sequences, approximately 80% of which appear only once. Sequenced: liver tumor tissue from sampling region 5. The receptor set was obtained from a woman between 25 and 40 years old with primary liver carcinoma and hepatitis B virus infection. The CDR3 runs from the conserved cysteine through the conserved F or W. The D gene is left open where the match is weak. Clone size is given for some rows only: seen once, a few or many times, or a class if the clone is expanded.

D	size	J	V	CDR3	DNA
NA	NA	TRBJ1-2	TRBV6-5	CASDGTVNYGYTF	TGTGCCAGTGATGGAACGGTTAACTATGGCTACACCTTC
TRBD2	NA	TRBJ2-1	TRBV11-3	CASSRLAEGGYEQFF	TGTGCCAGTAGCCGACTAGCGGAGGGGGGGTATGAACAGTTCTTC
NA	many	TRBJ1-4	TRBV28	CASSSGTTNEKLFF	TGTGCCAGCAGTTCGGGTACAACTAATGAAAAACTGTTTTTT
NA	medium-sized	TRBJ1-5	TRBV6-6	CASGRINQPQHF	TGTGCCAGCGGACGGATTAATCAGCCCCAGCATTTT
NA	NA	TRBJ2-2	TRBV4-1	CAGSQDPGATGELSF	TGCGCCGGCAGCCAAGATCCAGGGGCGACCGGGGAGCTATCTTTT
TRBD2	NA	TRBJ2-2	TRBV2	CASSLGGAGELFF	TGTGCCAGCAGTCTGGGAGGGGCCGGGGAGCTGTTTTTT
TRBD2	NA	TRBJ2-1	TRBV12-3/TRBV12-4	CASSLSATSRLEHFF	TGTGCCAGCAGCCTGTCCGCGACTAGCAGACTTGAGCATTTCTTC
NA	NA	TRBJ2-3	TRBV5-4	CASSVDGQPPPTDMRYF	TGTGCCAGCAGCGTAGACGGACAGCCTCCACCCACAGATATGCGGTATTTT
NA	NA	TRBJ2-5	TRBV10-3	CAISESATIQETQYF	TGTGCCATCAGTGAGTCCGCTACCATACAAGAGACTCAGTACTTC
TRBD1	NA	TRBJ2-7	TRBV11-2	CASSTTVGGSWTYEQYF	TGCGCCAGCAGTACCACAGTAGGGGGCTCTTGGACCTACGAGCAGTACTTC
NA	NA	TRBJ2-7	TRBV6-6	CASNRDKAYELYF	TGTGCCAGTAATAGGGACAAGGCTTACGAGCTGTACTTC
NA	NA	TRBJ2-3	TRBV6-1	CASWLLAEFTDTQYF	TGTGCCAGCTGGCTCCTGGCTGAGTTCACAGATACGCAGTACTTT
NA	NA	TRBJ1-4	TRBV11-3	CASSLTFNEKLLF	TGTGCCAGCAGCCTTACTTTCAATGAAAAACTACTTTTT
NA	NA	TRBJ2-2	TRBV11-2	CASGPDPQLNTAKLFF	TGTGCCAGCGGCCCCGATCCCCAATTGAACACCGCGAAGCTGTTTTTT
NA	NA	TRBJ2-5	TRBV5-5	CASSFETVGLEAQYF	TGTGCCAGCAGTTTCGAGACAGTAGGTTTAGAGGCTCAGTACTTC
NA	NA	TRBJ2-7	TRBV11-2	CTSVLYSGYEQYF	TGTACCAGCGTTCTGTATAGCGGATATGAGCAGTACTTC
TRBD2	NA	TRBJ2-5	TRBV7-9	CASSLRWRAGGSETQYF	TGTGCCAGCAGCTTAAGGTGGCGAGCGGGAGGTTCGGAGACCCAGTACTTC
NA	NA	TRBJ2-3	TRBV4-1	CASCQVGMVVEDSDTQYF	TGCGCCAGCTGTCAAGTAGGCATGGTAGTTGAAGACTCGGATACGCAGTATTTT
NA	NA	TRBJ1-3	TRBV10-3	CAISESTSGNAIYF	TGTGCCATCAGTGAGTCAACTTCTGGAAACGCCATATATTTT
NA	NA	TRBJ2-2	TRBV6-5	CASSPRMGFTGVLFF	TGTGCCAGCAGTCCGCGGATGGGGTTCACCGGGGTGTTGTTTTTT
NA	NA	TRBJ2-1	TRBV4-3	CASSHAELVNEQFF	TGCGCAAGCAGCCACGCAGAGCTGGTCAATGAGCAGTTCTTC
NA	few	TRBJ2-7	TRBV7-6	CASSLGPDYEQYF	TGTGCCAGCAGCTTAGGACCCGATTACGAGCAGTACTTC
NA	NA	TRBJ2-7	TRBV4-3	CASSQAETEAHISYEQYF	TGCGCCAGCAGCCAAGCTGAGACGGAGGCTCACATTAGCTACGAGCAGTACTTC
TRBD2	NA	TRBJ2-2	TRBV7-8	CASSFAGGGSGELLF	TGTGCCAGCAGCTTTGCGGGAGGTGGATCCGGGGAGTTGTTATTT
TRBD1	many	TRBJ2-5	TRBV28	CASSPLGQGISKTQYF	TGTGCCAGCAGTCCTCTGGGACAGGGAATTTCAAAGACCCAGTACTTC
TRBD1	medium-sized	TRBJ2-3	TRBV4-3	CASSQEGRGHSDTQYF	TGCGCCAGCAGCCAAGAAGGCAGGGGGCATTCAGATACGCAGTATTTT
NA	NA	TRBJ2-2	TRBV6-1	CVSSETLPGGAVKTGELFF	TGTGTCAGCAGTGAAACCCTTCCCGGGGGCGCCGTGAAGACCGGGGAGCTGTTTTTT
NA	NA	TRBJ2-2	TRBV5-1	CASSLGHPDRGAGELFF	TGCGCCAGCAGCTTGGGCCACCCGGACAGAGGGGCCGGGGAGCTGTTTTTT
NA	many	TRBJ2-7	TRBV27	CASSISSLYEQYF	TGTGCCAGCAGTATCAGTTCCCTCTACGAGCAGTACTTC